A selection of T cell receptor beta chains follows, all from one sample in a study of cytomegalovirus exposure and HLA in healthy donors. Sequencing was performed with immunoSEQ multiplex PCR; in TCRdb, only in-frame clones are kept and a portion is missing. The table lists about 270,000 clones, roughly two thirds of them singletons. The sequenced sample was PBMCs. The receptors shown here come from a female donor in good health and CMV-seronegative. The CDR3 runs from the conserved cysteine through the conserved F or W. Each record gives: CDR3 protein, CDR3 DNA, V gene, clone size, J gene, D gene. The D gene is left open where the match is weak. A clone size is listed for some rows: how often the clone was seen (once, few, many), or a class if it is expanded.

CASSLIGGRAGNEQYF	TGTGCCAGCAGCTTAATCGGCGGGAGGGCTGGGAACGAGCAGTACTTC	TRBV7-3	-	TRBJ2-7	TRBD2
CASSVGLPAGVYTGELFF	TGTGCCAGCAGCGTAGGTCTTCCGGCGGGAGTGTATACCGGGGAGCTGTTTTTT	TRBV9	-	TRBJ2-2	TRBD2
CASEASGASDTQYF	TGTGCTAGTGAGGCTAGCGGAGCTTCCGATACGCAGTATTTT	TRBV12-5	once	TRBJ2-3	TRBD2
CASSSPRYPSYEQYF	TGTGCCAGCAGCTCGCCGAGGTACCCCTCCTACGAGCAGTACTTC	TRBV7-9	-	TRBJ2-7	-
CASSLGGRDEQYF	TGTGCCAGCAGCTTAGGGGGGCGGGACGAGCAGTACTTC	TRBV11-2	-	TRBJ2-7	-
CASSEFQGALAEAFF	TGTGCCAGCAGTGAGTTCCAGGGGGCTCTAGCTGAAGCTTTCTTT	TRBV25-1	few	TRBJ1-1	TRBD1
CASSPTSGITYTQYF	TGTGCCAGCAGCCCGACTAGCGGGATTACCTATACGCAGTATTTT	TRBV5-8	-	TRBJ2-3	TRBD2
CATRFSGGDTDTQYF	TGTGCCACCAGGTTTAGCGGGGGAGACACAGATACGCAGTATTTT	TRBV15	-	TRBJ2-3	TRBD2
CASTPWQDSSYEQYF	TGTGCCAGCACCCCCTGGCAGGATTCGAGCTACGAGCAGTACTTC	TRBV28	-	TRBJ2-7	-
CASSELRGQGEKLFF	TGTGCCAGCAGTGAATTGCGGGGGCAGGGTGAAAAACTGTTTTTT	TRBV25-1	few	TRBJ1-4	-
CASSALRYNEQFF	TGTGCCAGCAGTGCACTACGCTACAATGAGCAGTTCTTC	TRBV2	-	TRBJ2-1	-
CSSSSSPGQGTEAFF	TGTTCCAGCAGCTCATCTCCGGGACAGGGCACTGAAGCTTTCTTT	TRBV7-9	-	TRBJ1-1	TRBD1
CASSPRELHEQFF	TGTGCCAGCAGCCCTAGGGAGCTCCATGAGCAGTTCTTC	TRBV7-9	-	TRBJ2-1	-
CASSPGGPRDEQFF	TGTGCCAGCAGCCCGGGTGGGCCGAGGGATGAGCAGTTCTTC	TRBV6-4	-	TRBJ2-1	-
CASSAGLAGGPGGELFF	TGTGCCAGCAGCGCCGGACTAGCGGGAGGGCCGGGCGGGGAGCTGTTTTTT	TRBV11-3	few	TRBJ2-2	TRBD2
CASSKDSLVSYEQYF	TGTGCCAGCAGCAAAGACTCGCTCGTTTCCTACGAGCAGTACTTC	TRBV21-1	-	TRBJ2-7	-
CAISESRVADTQYF	TGTGCCATCAGTGAGTCGCGGGTGGCAGATACGCAGTATTTT	TRBV10-3	-	TRBJ2-3	-
CATSPRGDTEAFF	TGTGCCACCAGCCCTCGCGGGGACACTGAAGCTTTCTTT	TRBV15	-	TRBJ1-1	-
CATSRGKSPSGNQPQHF	TGTGCCACCAGCAGAGGAAAGAGCCCCTCGGGCAATCAGCCCCAGCATTTT	TRBV15	-	TRBJ1-5	-
CASSLGGLAGGPVSTDTQYF	TGCGCCAGCAGCTTGGGGGGACTAGCGGGAGGGCCCGTATCAACAGATACGCAGTATTTT	TRBV5-1	-	TRBJ2-3	TRBD2
CASSQSVTGRAEAFF	TGCGCCAGCAGTCAATCCGTTACAGGGAGGGCTGAAGCTTTCTTT	TRBV23-1	-	TRBJ1-1	-
CASRPPGTSGGNF	TGTGCCAGCAGACCCCCCGGGACTAGCGGGGGAAACTTC	TRBV28	-	TRBJ2-7	TRBD2
CASSQAGTGGWNEQFF	TGCGCCAGCAGCCAAGCCGGGACAGGGGGCTGGAATGAGCAGTTCTTC	TRBV4-1	-	TRBJ2-1	TRBD1
CASSLMTGEYNEQFF	TGTGCCAGCAGCTTAATGACAGGGGAATACAATGAGCAGTTCTTC	TRBV7-6	few	TRBJ2-1	TRBD1
CASSDSWGRYEQYF	TGTGCCAGCAGTGACAGTTGGGGCCGGTACGAGCAGTACTTC	TRBV6-1	-	TRBJ2-7	-
CASSPRVAGVYEQYF	TGTGCCAGCAGCCCTCGAGTAGCGGGAGTCTACGAGCAGTACTTC	TRBV11-2	-	TRBJ2-7	TRBD2
CAWSPTGPGGAFF	TGTGCCTGGAGTCCTACAGGGCCCGGCGGAGCTTTCTTT	TRBV30	-	TRBJ1-1	-
CASKGTGDTGELFF	TGTGCCAGCAAGGGGACAGGGGACACCGGGGAGCTGTTTTTT	TRBV28	-	TRBJ2-2	TRBD1
CASGVETIYF	TGCGCCAGCGGAGTCGAAACCATATATTTT	TRBV10-2	-	TRBJ1-3	-
CASSFPGLYEQYF	TGTGCCAGCAGCTTTCCGGGATTGTACGAGCAGTACTTC	TRBV5-4	-	TRBJ2-7	-
CASSEGDSLHYTF	TGTGCCAGCAGTGAAGGGGACAGCTTGCACTACACCTTC	TRBV6-1	-	TRBJ1-2	TRBD1
CANVGTGSSYEQYF	TGTGCCAACGTGGGTACGGGTAGCTCCTACGAGCAGTACTTC	TRBV5-6	-	TRBJ2-7	-
CASSGSQRSMNTEAFF	TGTGCCAGCAGCGGGTCGCAAAGGAGCATGAACACTGAAGCTTTCTTT	TRBV9	-	TRBJ1-1	-
CASSSVQWGRYGSTGELFF	TGTGCCAGCAGTTCCGTTCAGTGGGGGCGATACGGAAGCACCGGGGAGCTGTTTTTT	TRBV27	-	TRBJ2-2	-
CASSQAGRETQYF	TGCGCCAGCAGCCAAGCTGGCAGGGAGACCCAGTACTTC	TRBV4-1	few	TRBJ2-5	-
CASSLAGPGNTIYF	TGCGCCAGCAGCTTGGCAGGTCCTGGAAACACCATATATTTT	TRBV5-1	few	TRBJ1-3	-
CASSYSGTRSTGELFF	TGTGCCAGCAGCTATTCCGGGACTAGATCCACCGGGGAGCTGTTTTTT	TRBV5-4	-	TRBJ2-2	TRBD2
CASSVGTEGYGYTF	TGTGCCAGCAGTGTAGGGACGGAGGGCTATGGCTACACCTTC	TRBV6-1	-	TRBJ1-2	-
CSVERVGGELFF	TGCAGCGTTGAACGTGTCGGGGGGGAGCTGTTTTTT	TRBV29-1	few	TRBJ2-2	-
CASSLAGGDTQYF	TGTGCCAGCAGCTTGGCCGGAGGGGATACGCAGTATTTT	TRBV5-6	-	TRBJ2-3	-
CASSEKRTGGWGYTF	TGTGCCAGCAGTGAAAAGAGGACAGGGGGTTGGGGCTACACCTTC	TRBV6-1	-	TRBJ1-2	TRBD1
CASSSGGLAGPNEQFF	TGCGCCAGCAGCTCGGGAGGACTAGCGGGGCCCAATGAGCAGTTCTTC	TRBV5-1	-	TRBJ2-1	TRBD2
CASSLAPRTRTLTDTQYF	TGTGCCAGCAGCTTAGCCCCCCGTACGCGCACGCTCACGGATACGCAGTATTTT	TRBV7-2	-	TRBJ2-3	-
CAGSRTANQPQHF	TGTGCCGGGTCGCGGACAGCGAATCAGCCCCAGCATTTT	TRBV2	-	TRBJ1-5	-
CASSDRGQGRGETQYF	TGCGCCAGCAGTGATCGGGGACAGGGAAGGGGAGAGACCCAGTACTTC	TRBV10-1	-	TRBJ2-5	TRBD1
CASSPRTGEDGYTF	TGTGCCAGCTCACCGCGGACAGGGGAAGATGGCTACACCTTC	TRBV18	-	TRBJ1-2	TRBD1
CASTYGGEKLFF	TGTGCCAGCACTTATGGGGGGGAAAAACTGTTTTTT	TRBV2	-	TRBJ1-4	-
CASSSLQGPASYEQYF	TGTGCCAGTAGTTCTTTGCAGGGGCCCGCCTCCTACGAGCAGTACTTC	TRBV19	-	TRBJ2-7	-
CASSLASGSYNEQFF	TGCGCCAGCAGCTTGGCCAGCGGGAGTTACAATGAGCAGTTCTTC	TRBV5-1	-	TRBJ2-1	TRBD2
CASSYSAGKEQFF	TGTGCCAGCAGTTACTCGGCGGGAAAAGAACAGTTCTTC	TRBV6-5	few	TRBJ2-1	-
CASSDDSASTDTQYF	TGTGCCAGCAGCGACGACAGCGCTAGCACAGATACGCAGTATTTT	TRBV9	-	TRBJ2-3	-
CASSSPGDTQYF	TGTGCCAGCAGCTCCCCAGGGGATACGCAGTATTTT	TRBV7-9	-	TRBJ2-3	-
CASSEGGQNYYGYTF	TGTGCCAGCAGTGAAGGGGGGCAGAACTACTATGGCTACACCTTC	TRBV6-1	few	TRBJ1-2	-
CASGGGSYEQYF	TGTGCCAGCGGAGGGGGCTCTTACGAGCAGTACTTC	TRBV6-1	-	TRBJ2-7	-
CASSSYEAFF	TGTGCCAGCAGCTCCTATGAAGCTTTCTTT	TRBV28	few	TRBJ1-1	-
CASSGQGMINEQFF	TGCGCCAGCAGCGGACAGGGAATGATCAATGAGCAGTTCTTC	TRBV5-1	-	TRBJ2-1	TRBD1